This T cell receptor (beta chain) was identified in a study of blood T cell repertoires in COVID-19 (dated by TCRdb to 2019 to 2021). A note on the overall study: Samples from collaborators originated in the United States, Italy and Spain and spanned both the acute and convalescent phases of COVID-19. Deeply sampled blood TCRbeta repertoires from subjects exposed to, actively infected with, or recovered from COVID-19 were included in the dataset. The repertoires were released in a freely available public database intended as a resource for research on the immune response to SARS-CoV-2. The sample metadata nearly always contained a de-identified subject ID, COVID-19 status, age in years and sex. Where available, HLA class I and class II types were obtained from metadata supplied by the sample provider rather than from assay-based typing. The prospective study material was composed of cDNA or gDNA derived from T cells, B-cell-depleted T cells, or PBMCs. The samples were drawn from the first 160 participants of the ongoing ImmuneRACE study and from about 1,200 subjects provided by 6 global collaborators.

Beyond this particular receptor, the publication reports: The amount of clinical and demographic metadata varied by source and participant and was provided uncurated.

In regard to this clone: Its recognized antigen is unknown. The record has no base qualities; no much larger clone is one base away.

TCRbeta CDR3 regions were amplified from genomic DNA by means of the immunoSEQ Assay, a bias-controlled multiplex PCR. The study's own analysis went as follows. Nucleated cell counts per sample were estimated from amplification of reference gene primers within the assay. To quantify the absolute abundance of each unique TCRbeta CDR3 rearrangement, sequence reads were collapsed and filtered. Productive Simpson clonality was computed per sample as the square root of Simpson's diversity index over productive rearrangements. Held by TCRdb, this immuneACCESS table contains in-frame sequences only and omits some clones. Under half of the omission traces to an unresolved V gene where checked; the cause of the rest is unknown. V and J calls and clone size follow that table, whereas D and trimming were derived from the DNA. This sample holds about 180,000 clones; nearly 90% were observed only once. Of the sample, approximately 2.1% is held by the ten largest clones.

In the prospective study, participants were roughly 18 to 95 years old, resided in about two dozen geographic areas of the United States, and were enrolled through a virtual design. In the prospective study, cohorts were assigned on the basis of participant-reported clinical history obtained from a screening survey and a study questionnaire. Each participant in the prospective study had whole blood, serum and a nasopharyngeal or oropharyngeal swab collected by mobile phlebotomists. Prospective study participants could optionally give additional blood draws and questionnaires over an approximately two-month period. Blood samples from the prospective study were shipped frozen or at room temperature prior to DNA extraction. V is cut back by 3 bases and J by 3 bases, with 5 bases in the junction unmatched. The CDR3 has 14 amino acids, counting the end cysteine and phenylalanine. Only the CDR3 portion is preserved as DNA: 42 bases, with reading frame beginning at the first base. The germline V gene gives CDR1 as SGHRS and CDR2 as YFSETQ.

This receptor chain uses TRBV5-1 and TRBJ1-2, and TRBD1 matches 7 of the central bases. The receptor's source is a woman in her thirties or forties with acute COVID-19. The sequencing input was PBMCs or T cells enriched from blood (not recorded which). The CDR3 protein is CASSSVDRDYGYTF. The sequenced DNA is TGCGCCAGCAGCTCCGTCGACAGGGACTATGGCTACACCTTC.